Sequencing of this TCR beta chain was carried out in a study of blood T cell repertoires in COVID-19. Study-wide background: The samples span acute and convalescent COVID-19 from the United States, Italy and Spain. PBMCs, B-cell-depleted T cells, or T cells were the source of the cDNA or gDNA that made up the material.

A few counts support this clone. Authors' data handling: By means of reference gene primer amplification, nucleated cell counts were estimated. Assay: immunoSEQ multiplex PCR; the TCRdb copy retains only in-frame clones and omits some. V and J calls plus clone size are reproduced from that table; the DNA served to infer D and trimming. The sample holds approximately 77,000 clones, 75% to 85% seen once. J was trimmed by 10 bases and V by 4 bases; bases with no gene match: 8. CDR1 is MNHNY and CDR2 is SVGAGI in the germline V gene (reference sequence). The CDR3 loop spans 16 amino acids. The chain links TRBV6-6 to TRBJ1-6; 12 nucleotides align to TRBD1. The sequenced sample consisted of peripheral blood. The clonotype originates from a woman in her 70s with acute or convalescent COVID-19. The CDR3 region is CASSWGGQGAESPLHF. In DNA form, the CDR3 reads TGTGCCAGCAGTTGGGGGGGACAGGGGGCGGAATCACCCCTCCACTTT.